The TCR beta chain described here comes from a study of cytomegalovirus exposure and HLA in healthy donors (dated by TCRdb to about 2017). Study-wide context: An earlier analysis of approximately 640 of the donors reported more than 250 Gb of sequence data and around 110 million unique TCR beta sequences from roughly 180 million T cells. To predict cytomegalovirus infection status, the study combined high-throughput TCR immunosequencing, statistical association of individual TCRs with disease status, and machine learning. In a later analysis, previously published TCR beta repertoires from 600 to 850 donors were re-analyzed and high-resolution HLA genotyping was added so that TCR occurrence patterns could be studied. A later genetic analysis used genome-wide SNP genotypes for 398 of the 666 donors, treating that subset as a discovery cohort. Four or five DR-DQ haplotypes were handled as single units for association and clustering, since linkage in the cohort was strong. Using immunosequencing, the study profiled T cell repertoires from about 610 subjects and related those repertoires to cytomegalovirus serostatus. Typing coverage varied by locus: about 620-630 donors for A, B, C, DRB1 and DQB1; roughly 500 for DQA1; around 610 for DPA1; approximately 450 for DPB1. Roughly 300 gigabases of sequencing data and around 90 million unique TCR sequences made up an early release that covered 500 to 700 HLA-typed donors. Class I and class II HLA loci were covered by the typing at four-digit resolution. On average, around 200,000 unique TCR beta nucleotide sequences were sequenced per donor among about 400 genotyped donors of the cohort, with roughly 18% of those sequences being non-productive. Along with the approximately 700-subject first cohort, a separate validation cohort of around 110 different subjects was used. Of the roughly 390 genotyped donors, roughly 80% fell in the genetic ancestry cluster associated with self-reported Caucasian donors. To decide whether each TCR beta V gene segment behaved as functional or pseudogenic, an earlier analysis of several hundred of the donors relied on high-throughput TCR beta sequencing. All discovery cohort repertoires had been generated on a single sequencing platform. In the later analysis, no new phenotypic data were used to find candidate immune exposures; instead, reliance was placed on TCR beta sequences and their occurrence across donors. Donor age, sex, ethnicity and CMV serostatus were collected together with the repertoire data. The study aimed to test whether cataloging public T cell receptors could reveal signatures of past pathogen exposure. Points the paper makes about the study in general: In a later analysis, HLA-associated TCR beta chains were found to be more clonally expanded and to have lower generation probabilities than equally common non-associated chains. When HLA alleles, especially DR and DQ, strongly co-occurred, TCR associations were difficult to assign to individual alleles. The presence/absence analyses assumed that sequencing depth was roughly uniform across donors, and that assumption may not be true. HLA typing was unavailable for some donors at each locus, so association tests used only the typed subset. Specific HLA alleles were associated with 16,951 TCR beta sequences at a false discovery rate of 0.05 in a later analysis. While some public TCRs were present in many individuals, most TCR sequences turned up only very rarely across donors. Linkage disequilibrium might explain the correlated functional status among segregating V segments, but an unknown experimental factor could not be excluded. The classifier was reported to diagnose cytomegalovirus status with high specificity and sensitivity in both the original cohort and the validation cohort. According to a later analysis, most CMV-associated TCR beta chains appeared to be HLA-restricted, and the HLA associations seemed to be driven largely by CMV exposure. According to a later analysis, TCR association rates differed among HLA loci, with DRB1 alleles showing the most associated TCRs and HLA-C alleles showing the fewest. An association between a missense DCLRE1C variant and V-gene and J-gene trimming of TCR beta chains was found in a later genetic analysis and replicated in an independent cohort. In the study, roughly 160 TCR beta chains were listed as associated with cytomegalovirus. Compared with the roughly 600-donor mean, donors in an Asian-associated ancestry cluster had fewer N-insertions in productive TCRs, according to a later genetic analysis. A cluster of highly shared sequence variants was judged likely to be a technical artifact of the sequencing pipeline. Because the 87-base-pair reads could not distinguish some IMGT-functional V segments, including TRBV6-2 and TRBV6-3, those segments were excluded. It was suggested by the authors that the approach could potentially be generalized to other disease states and immunological phenotypes. A further reported finding was that TCR beta sequences accurately predicted the HLA-A and HLA-B alleles for most subjects in the first cohort. Because counts were too low, about 18 rarely observed V segments, including chromosome 9 orphons, were left out of the earlier analysis of 500 to 750 of the donors. In vitro tests confirmed that three of the cytomegalovirus-associated TCR beta chains recognize cytomegalovirus antigens. Immune exposure information for the cohort was limited to CMV serostatus. In this cohort, only TCR beta chains were sequenced, and detectable features were limited by the absence of alpha or paired-chain data. According to a later analysis, parvovirus B19, influenza, CMV and Epstein-Barr virus appeared linked to several top co-occurrence clusters. In an earlier analysis of 587 of the donors, most TCR beta V segments appeared in productive rearrangements about 90% or about 30% of the time, broadly matching IMGT annotations.

This clone came up once. What antigen it recognizes has not been identified. Per-base quality was not reported, and no clone a single base away is much larger than it. The cohort consisted of 670 or so healthy bone marrow donors. At the time of sampling, every cohort member was nominally healthy, though immune exposures that went unrecorded were likely present. The donor tested CMV seronegative, placing the donor among the 350 or so seronegative members of the cohort. A peripheral blood sample was provided by each donor, and peripheral blood mononuclear cells were used for TCR beta sequencing. Genomic DNA extraction from the blood cell samples was performed with the Qiagen DNeasy Blood Extraction Kit. Preparation of the library involved the immunoSEQ multiplex PCR assay. For the multiplex PCR, a mixture combining 60 forward primers for TCR Vbeta segments and 13 reverse primers for TCR Jbeta segments was used. A multiplex PCR assay on genomic DNA amplified the CDR3 region of rearranged TCR beta genes. On the Illumina HiSeq System, the amplified TCR beta libraries were sequenced as 87-base-pair reads. Per the original workflow: Across the 640 or so repertoires, a later analysis counted tens of millions of unique TCR beta chains, some 11 million of which were shared by at least two donors. A nearest-neighbor algorithm error-corrected the raw reads and collapsed the reads into unique sequences, merging closely related sequences to remove PCR and sequencing errors. V, D and J gene segments were assigned by aligning CDR3 sequences to IMGT reference sequences. Each retained sequence needed at least a six-nucleotide match to both a V gene segment and a J gene segment. Rearrangements were called productive when the CDR3 lacked stop codons and stayed in frame with V and J; all others were non-productive. CDR3 was defined by IMGT convention, running from the second conserved V-encoded cysteine to the conserved J-encoded phenylalanine. The earlier analysis of 587 of the donors excluded sequences that lacked an unambiguous match to a single V gene segment. An earlier analysis of roughly 590 of the donors called V segments functional above 56.7% productive rearrangements and segregating when the between-donor standard deviation exceeded 5%. To diagnose cytomegalovirus status from the catalog of TCR beta chain sequences, a statistical classification framework was built. In a later analysis, V and J genes were assigned by comparing TCR nucleotide sequences against IMGT/GENE-DB human TR gene sequences. A later analysis assigned CDR3 sequences and most-parsimonious VDJ recombination scenarios with the TCRdist pipeline. In a later analysis, each TCR beta chain was defined by its CDR3 amino acid sequence together with its V-gene family, and reads without a unique V-gene family were excluded. In a later analysis, 500 to 700 highly shared, low-generation-probability nucleotide sequences were removed to address suspected cross-contamination and a sequencing artifact. In a later analysis, a clonal expansion index for each public chain was calculated from normalized within-repertoire ranks of inferred template counts. In a later analysis, generation probabilities were computed with a VDJ recombination model fitted to out-of-frame rearrangements, and the resulting probabilities were checked against IGoR. In a later analysis, hypergeometric tests were used to score TCR-TCR, TCR-HLA and TCR-CMV co-occurrence, with a repertoire-size bias correction applied to TCR pairs. To estimate false discovery rates, a later analysis permuted the HLA or CMV assignments 20 times. In a later analysis, co-occurring TCRs were grouped using DBSCAN, and TCRdist sequence similarity was added for clustering within HLA-allele-positive subsets. Repertoires with fewer than 30,000 or more than 120,000 public chains, plus five repertoires with anomalous nucleotide sharing, were excluded from co-occurrence clustering. This is the immuneACCESS table as TCRdb keeps it, with only in-frame sequences that have V and J called. A part of the clones is gone; compared with another copy, unresolved V genes explain less than half, and the rest is unexplained. Clonal size and the V and J genes are those of that table, whereas D and trimming came from the DNA. This sample comprises approximately 150,000 clones, 65% to 80% of them detected only once. Together, the top ten hold about 1.5% of the sample.

The CDR3 numbers 15 residues from cysteine through phenylalanine. The kept DNA is CDR3 alone, 45 bases in frame from the first base. Unmatched junction bases come to 4, with V trimmed by 5 bases and J by 5 bases. As encoded in the germline V gene (reference sequence), CDR1 is GTSNPN while CDR2 is SVGIG. The sequence links TRBV30 to TRBJ1-6; a stretch of 12 junction bases matches TRBD1. The receptor was isolated from a woman aged 18-29 years in good health and CMV-seronegative. Sequencing was done on a sample of PBMCs. In nucleotides, the sequence is TGTGCCTGGGGGACAGGGGGCCTCCATAATTCACCCCTCCACTTT. The resulting protein is CAWGTGGLHNSPLHF.